Following are 2 T cell receptor beta chains from one sample sequenced in a study of OX40 agonist ivuxolimab in advanced cancers. TCRdb keeps only in-frame clones here, not all; method: immunoSEQ multiplex PCR. The data contain tens of thousands of clones, 75% to 85% of them singletons. The sample consisted of CD4+ or CD8+ T cells sorted from blood, taken in a trial of the OX40 agonist ivuxolimab. These receptors originate from an adult with an advanced solid tumor such as melanoma, head and neck, liver or kidney cancer.

This chain links TRBV29-1 with TRBJ2-1, with 8 bases that match TRBD2. In germline, CDR1 is SQVTM, CDR2 ANQGSEA. The CDR3 contains 15 residues. V lost 6 bases and J lost 7; bases outside the gene matches: 14. CDR3 DNA sequence: TGCAGCGTGGTGGGGAGTAGCGGGAATGTGAATGAGCAGTTCTTC. Protein: CSVVGSSGNVNEQFF.

The V and J genes are TRBV7-2 and TRBJ1-6; a possible D gene is TRBD1 (5 bases). Looked up from germline, CDR1 is SGHTA and CDR2 is FQGNSA. Trimming took off 3 bases at V and 4 bases at J, with 10 bases between the two ends. This CDR3 has 15 residues. DNA of the CDR3: TGTGCCAGCAGCTTCGGCAGGGCGTATAATTCACCCCTCCACTTT. This gives the protein CASSFGRAYNSPLHF.